Listed here are 17 T cell receptor beta chains from one sample, sequenced in a study of blood T cell repertoires in COVID-19. The data were produced by immunoSEQ multiplex PCR, yet TCRdb's version contains in-frame clones alone and is incomplete. The table has around 200,000 clones, 86% seen once. Input material: PBMCs or T cells enriched from blood (not recorded which). The receptor set was obtained from a woman between 40 and 50 years old with acute COVID-19.

The table lists this clone with a few counts. The chain carries TRBV6-1 and TRBJ1-2, with TRBD1 matching over 9 bases. V trimming: 0 bases; J trimming: 2 bases; junction bases outside the gene matches: 4. Germline V gives CDR1 MNHNS, CDR2 SASEGT. The CDR3 runs to 16 residues. The chain's CDR3 is CASSEATGTGNYGYTF. The CDR3 DNA reads TGTGCCAGCAGTGAAGCAACCGGGACAGGGAACTATGGCTACACCTTC.

This clone was detected only once. The chain employs TRBV27 and TRBJ1-2; D unresolved. V was clipped by 5 bases and J by 4 bases, with 14 bases between them. The CDR3 length is 14 residues. Germline V gene lookup returns CDR1 MNHEY and CDR2 SMNVEV (reference sequence). The CDR3 protein is CASSRGSPSYGYTF. The CDR3 bases are TGTGCCAGCAGTCGAGGATCACCGAGCTATGGCTACACCTTC.

This clone was observed a handful of times. This chain connects TRBV12-3 or TRBV12-4 to TRBJ1-1; TRBD1 is a possible D gene (6 bases). V shed 7 bases and J shed 11 bases, with 14 bases lying between them. The CDR3 has 11 residues. CDR3 DNA: TGTGCCAGCACCTACAGGGCGTACGCTTTCTTT. It specifies CASTYRAYAFF.

This clone has a handful of counts. CDR3 DNA sequence: TGTGCCAGCAGCTCGGACTCAACTTCTGGGTTGGATGAGCAGTTCTTC. Amino acid sequence: CASSSDSTSGLDEQFF. The gene calls are TRBV7-9 and TRBJ2-1, with TRBD2 as a possible D gene (5 bases). V was trimmed by 4 bases and J by 8 bases, leaving 21 bases between them. Germline V gene sequence: CDR1 SEHNR, CDR2 FQNEAQ (reference sequence). The length of the CDR3 is 16 residues.

The V gene is TRBV4-2, the J gene TRBJ2-4, with TRBD2 matching over 12 bases. This CDR3 region has 17 residues. V shed 4 bases and J 1 base; nucleotides not matched to a gene: 5. Germline CDR1 LGHNA, CDR2 YNFKEQ. CDR3 sequence (DNA): TGTGCCAGCAGCCTTGACACTAGCGGGGGGGCCAAAAACATTCAGTACTTC. It translates to CASSLDTSGGAKNIQYF.

The chain carries TRBV19 and TRBJ1-2; 9 bases map to TRBD1. The junction had 17 bases not matched to a gene; V was cut back by 8 bases and J by 4 bases. This CDR3 spans 17 amino acids. Germline values: CDR1 LNHDA, CDR2 SQIVND (reference sequence). The CDR3 reads CASAQHRDRGYIYGYTF. The CDR3 region has the DNA TGTGCCAGTGCGCAACACCGAGACAGGGGGTATATCTATGGCTACACCTTC.

V and J are TRBV27 and TRBJ2-2; 11 bases align to TRBD2. The V gene end was trimmed by 5 bases and the J gene end by 4 bases; junction bases not matched to a gene: 6. This CDR3 region has 16 residues. Germline V lookup: CDR1 MNHEY, CDR2 SMNVEV (reference sequence). The chain's CDR3 is CASSRRLAGGTGELFF. Written as DNA, the CDR3 is TGTGCCAGCAGTCGCCGCCTAGCGGGAGGCACCGGGGAGCTGTTTTTT.

This chain connects TRBV5-1 to TRBJ1-5; D remains unclear. Germline lookup yields CDR1 SGHRS and CDR2 YFSETQ. The CDR3 spans 15 residues. V was pared by 6 bases and J by 0 bases, with 13 bases between. The CDR3 sequence is CASTMDGNSNQPQHF. The CDR3 nucleotides are TGCGCCAGCACCATGGACGGGAATAGCAATCAGCCCCAGCATTTT. The entire variable domain, with the rest obtained from reference TRBV5-1 and TRBJ1-5, is as follows: KAGVTQTPRYLIKTRGQQVTLSCSPISGHRSVSWYQQTPGQGLQFLFEYFSETQRNKGNFPGRFSGRQFSNSRSEMNVSTLELGDSALYLCASTMDGNSNQPQHFGDGTRLSIL.

The V and J genes are TRBV14 and TRBJ1-1; D is possibly TRBD1 (6 bases). Looked up from germline, CDR1 is SGHDN and CDR2 is FVKESK. This CDR3 has 18 amino acids. The V gene lost 1 base and the J gene lost 4 bases, with 22 bases spanning the gap. The DNA of the CDR3 is TGTGCCAGCAGCCAAGTTGCAGGGGCGCGGGCGTTTGGCACTGAAGCTTTCTTT. Translated, it gives CASSQVAGARAFGTEAFF.

This clone was seen just once. The genes are TRBV10-3 and TRBJ1-1; no clear D gene. The germline gives CDR1 ENHRY, CDR2 SYGVKD. V lost 3 bases, J lost 0 bases, and 8 bases lay in between. The CDR3 has 14 residues. In DNA, the CDR3 is TGTGCCATCAGTGATCCGGTCATGAACACTGAAGCTTTCTTT. Its translation is CAISDPVMNTEAFF.

This clone was picked up one time. The chain combines TRBV5-1 with TRBJ2-1; maybe TRBD1 (5 bases). The ends were cut back, 7 bases at V and 6 bases at J, with 20 bases in the middle. CDR1 and CDR2 from the germline V gene are SGHRS and YFSETQ. The CDR3 extends over 15 amino acids. CDR3 amino acids: CASRLDPDSFNEQFF. The CDR3 DNA is TGCGCCAGCCGGCTCGACCCCGACAGTTTCAATGAGCAGTTCTTC.

V and J are TRBV18 and TRBJ2-2; TRBD1 matches at 7 bases. Trimming took 3 bases from V and 7 from J; bases not matched to a gene: 5. Germline V gene sequence: CDR1 KGHSH, CDR2 LQKENI. This CDR3 comprises 14 residues. The CDR3 loop reads CASSPTGMDGELFF. The CDR3 DNA reads as TGTGCCAGCTCACCGACAGGGATGGACGGGGAGCTGTTTTTT.

The V gene is TRBV6-5, the J gene TRBJ1-2, with 9 bases identical to TRBD1. CDR1 and CDR2 from the germline V gene are MNHEY and SVGAGI. After removal of 2 bases from V and 7 bases from J, the junction contained 8 bases not matched to a gene. The CDR3 covers 15 residues. In DNA form, the CDR3 reads TGTGCCAGCAGTTACACCACAGGGGGCGCCTCTGGCTACACCTTC. Translating gives CASSYTTGGASGYTF.

The chain uses TRBV5-8 and TRBJ1-1; D might be TRBD1 (6 bases). This CDR3 comprises 15 residues. Trimming pared 0 bases from V and 4 bases from J, leaving 13 bases between. Per the germline V gene, CDR1 is SGHTS and CDR2 is YDEGEE. The CDR3 spells CASSLAVRGSTEAFF. CDR3 in DNA: TGTGCCAGCAGCTTGGCCGTAAGGGGGAGCACTGAAGCTTTCTTT.

The V and J genes are TRBV18 and TRBJ1-5; TRBD1 aligns across 10 bases. The junction had 9 bases not matched to a gene; V was cut back by 3 bases and J by 1 base. CDR3 size: 18 residues. Germline V gene sequence: CDR1 KGHSH, CDR2 LQKENI. This chain's CDR3 is CASSPRTPGQGSNQPQHF. The CDR3 DNA follows: TGTGCCAGCTCACCCCGTACGCCGGGACAGGGGAGCAATCAGCCCCAGCATTTT.

This chain connects TRBV6-5 to TRBJ1-3; no firm D call. Germline V gene lookup returns CDR1 MNHEY and CDR2 SVGAGI. This CDR3 has 16 residues. V lost 4 bases and J lost 0, with 13 bases in between. CDR3 DNA sequence: TGTGCCAGCAGTTCCCACGGGAGCTACTCTGGAAACACCATATATTTT. Its translation: CASSSHGSYSGNTIYF.

The chain joins TRBV7-6 to TRBJ2-3; 11 nucleotides agree with TRBD2. Germline assignment: CDR1 SGHVS and CDR2 FNYEAQ. The trim removed 2 bases at V and 0 bases at J, leaving 4 bases unmatched. This CDR3 is 17 amino acids long. CDR3 coding DNA: TGTGCCAGCAGCTTATTAGCGGGGGGGACGAGCACAGATACGCAGTATTTT. It yields the protein CASSLLAGGTSTDTQYF. The whole variable domain, filled in from reference TRBV7-6 and TRBJ2-3, reads GAGVSQSPRYKVTKRGQDVALRCDPISGHVSLYWYRQALGQGPEFLTYFNYEAQQDKSGLPNDRFSAERPEGSISTLTIQRTEQRDSAMYRCASSLLAGGTSTDTQYFGPGTRLTVL.